Below, 4 T cell receptor beta chains from the same sample are listed, as sequenced in a study of shared clonotypes between healthy human individuals. The method was immunoSEQ multiplex PCR; TCRdb's version includes in-frame clones alone and lacks a portion of them. Of under 2.5 million clones in the sample, around 90% were seen once. Sequenced material: naive CD4+ T cells from PBMCs. This sample's subset: CD45RA+ positively selected. These receptors originate from a man aged 18 to 29 in good health. Some clones in this sample may be carry-over from other donors' samples.

The V and J genes are TRBV11-2 and TRBJ1-2; the match to TRBD1 covers 7 bases. The CDR3 spans 18 residues. Germline loops: CDR1 SGHAT, CDR2 FQNNGV. V lost 5 bases and J lost 3; bases outside the gene matches: 18. The CDR3 DNA sequence: TGTGCCAGCAGCCAATGGGCGACAGGGCCTCCTCGGGACTATGGCTACACCTTC. This sequence encodes CASSQWATGPPRDYGYTF.

Regarding this clone: Distinct nucleotide sequences in the sample also encode this CDR3. The chain is built from TRBV28 and TRBJ1-5, with 7 bases fitting TRBD1. With 3 bases clipped from V and 2 bases from J, the junction kept 4 bases outside the gene matches. Germline loops: CDR1 MDHEN, CDR2 SYDVKM. This CDR3 spans 15 amino acids. In DNA form, the CDR3 reads TGTGCCAGCAGTTTGGCAGGGGGGCGCAATCAGCCCCAGCATTTT. Its protein product is CASSLAGGRNQPQHF.

Points on this clone: Other DNA sequences in this specimen translate into the identical CDR3. The J gene is TRBJ2-1, the V gene TRBV7-3; 8 bases agree with TRBD2. V was pared by 4 bases and J by 1 base, with 3 bases of the junction left unmatched. The CDR3 extends over 15 amino acids. CDR1 is SGHTA, CDR2 FQGTGA, per germline. CDR3 amino acids: CASSSRLASYNEQFF. In nucleotides, the CDR3 is TGTGCCAGCAGCTCCCGACTAGCGTCCTACAATGAGCAGTTCTTC.

This clone was picked up one time. This chain joins TRBV5-1 and TRBJ1-1; D is possibly TRBD1 (6 bases). V gave up 6 bases and J gave up 5 bases, with 14 bases separating them. The CDR3 length is 13 residues. The V gene's germline CDR1 is SGHRS and CDR2 YFSETQ. CDR3 DNA: TGCGCCAGCAATGATGAGGGGGGTACTGAAGCTTTCTTT. Translation gives CASNDEGGTEAFF. Looking up the rest from reference TRBV5-1 and TRBJ1-1 gives the full variable domain: KAGVTQTPRYLIKTRGQQVTLSCSPISGHRSVSWYQQTPGQGLQFLFEYFSETQRNKGNFPGRFSGRQFSNSRSEMNVSTLELGDSALYLCASNDEGGTEAFFGQGTRLTVV.